This T cell receptor beta chain was obtained from a study of blood T cell repertoires in COVID-19. The method was immunoSEQ multiplex PCR; TCRdb's version includes in-frame clones alone and lacks a portion of them. The sample lists 300,000 to 350,000 clones; roughly 86% were seen once. The germline CDR1 and CDR2 sequences are MNHEY and SVGAGI. V was pared by 6 bases and J by 5 bases, with 7 bases between. The CDR3 covers 12 residues. Sequenced sample: PBMCs or T cells enriched from blood (not recorded which). The chain uses TRBV6-5 and TRBJ2-2; no reliable D call. This receptor was identified in a woman aged 25-40 years who had recovered from COVID-19. The CDR3 is CASSLLTGELFF. CDR3 in DNA: TGTGCCAGCAGCCTCCTGACCGGGGAGCTGTTTTTT.